This T cell receptor (beta chain) stems from a study of shared clonotypes between healthy human individuals. Study-wide results and limits: Across several donors, naive CD4 shared around 5.4%, naive CD8 around 3.5%, memory CD4 more than 2%, memory CD8 about 0.38%. Among the subsets, naive ones generally showed larger estimated richness than memory ones.

CD45RO-negative, CCR7-positively selected cells formed the naive CD8 fraction, excluding terminally differentiated effector memory CD45RA+ cells. Donors were healthy HIV-negative adults without recent acute infections or vaccinations. The CDR3 runs 17 residues. V lost 2 bases and J lost 3, with 19 bases in between. Per germline, CDR1 SEHNR and CDR2 FQNEAQ (reference sequence). Concerning this clone itself: Its cognate antigen is unknown.

This was a deep-level run. Clones were read by immunoSEQ multiplex PCR, and TCRdb kept only the in-frame ones, dropping some. This sample has around 2.1 million clones, with about 92% found just once. The V and J genes are TRBV7-9 and TRBJ2-5; a weak D match, TRBD1 (6 bases). The receptor comes from a young man in good health. Some clones in this sample may be carry-over from other donors' samples. What was sequenced was naive CD8+ T cells from PBMCs. This CDR3 reads CASSLRSGQFKKETQYF. The DNA for the CDR3 is TGTGCCAGCAGCTTACGGTCCGGACAGTTTAAGAAAGAGACCCAGTACTTC.